This T cell receptor beta chain was identified during a study of cytomegalovirus exposure and HLA in healthy donors. 60 Vbeta and 13 Jbeta primers were used in PCR. Repertoires were generated with immunoSEQ multiplex PCR, while TCRdb's copy carries only in-frame clones and drops some. This table has over 85,000 clones, about 80% appearing once. Germline lookup yields CDR1 MNHEY and CDR2 SMNVEV (reference sequence). The CDR3 extends over 14 amino acids. The rearrangement joins TRBV27 to TRBJ2-5; the match to TRBD2 covers 11 bases. The DNA end lines up better with TRBJ2-7; the J call may be wrong. The sequence derives from a female donor in good health and CMV-seropositive. Sample: PBMCs. The CDR3 reads CASGTSGSAYEQYF. For the CDR3, the DNA is TGTGCCAGCGGTACTAGCGGGAGTGCATACGAGCAGTACTTC.